This T cell receptor (beta chain) was observed in a study of OX40 agonist ivuxolimab in advanced cancers. Study-level information: Ivuxolimab, an antibody acting as an agonist of OX40 (CD134), was used to treat patients.

This table comes from immunoSEQ multiplex PCR, and its TCRdb copy is limited to in-frame clones, with some not included. Altogether 30,000 to 45,000 clones are present, 88% being singletons, with the ten largest covering around 13%. Between the trimmed V and J ends, which lost 5 bases and 6 bases, there was a span of 14 bases. CDR3 size: 14 residues. Germline V gene lookup returns CDR1 PRHDT and CDR2 FYEKMQ (reference sequence). This material consisted of CD4+ or CD8+ T cells sorted from blood, taken in a trial of the OX40 agonist ivuxolimab. The chain joins TRBV13 to TRBJ2-1; maybe TRBD2 (6 bases). The receptor comes from an adult with an advanced solid tumor such as melanoma, head and neck, liver or kidney cancer. The CDR3 DNA is TGTGCCAGCAGCCCTCGGGGGTTTGTCAATGAGCAGTTCTTC. This gives the protein CASSPRGFVNEQFF. Full variable domain (remainder filled in from reference TRBV13 and TRBJ2-1): AAGVIQSPRHLIKEKRETATLKCYPIPRHDTVYWYQQGPGQDPQFLISFYEKMQSDKGSIPDRFSAQQFSDYHSELNMSSLELGDSALYFCASSPRGFVNEQFFGPGTRLTVL.